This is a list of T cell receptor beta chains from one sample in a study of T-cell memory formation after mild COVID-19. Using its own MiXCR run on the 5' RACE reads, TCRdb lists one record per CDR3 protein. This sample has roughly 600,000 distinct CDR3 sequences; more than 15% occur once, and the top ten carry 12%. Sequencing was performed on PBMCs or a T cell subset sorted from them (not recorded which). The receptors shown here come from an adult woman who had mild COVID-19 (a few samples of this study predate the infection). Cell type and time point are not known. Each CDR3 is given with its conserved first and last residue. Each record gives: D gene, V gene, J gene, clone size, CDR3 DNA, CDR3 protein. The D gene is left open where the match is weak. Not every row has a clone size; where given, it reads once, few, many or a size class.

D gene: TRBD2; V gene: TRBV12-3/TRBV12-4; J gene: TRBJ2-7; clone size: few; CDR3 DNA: TGTGCCAGCAGTCCCCTGACTAGCGGGAGGCGCGAGCAGTACTTC; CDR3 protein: CASSPLTSGRREQYF
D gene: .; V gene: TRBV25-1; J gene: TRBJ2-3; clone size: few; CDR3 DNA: TGTGCCAGCAGTGAGGACCGCCAGACGCAGTATTTT; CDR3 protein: CASSEDRQTQYF
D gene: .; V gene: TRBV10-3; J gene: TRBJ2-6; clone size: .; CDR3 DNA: TGTGCCATCAGTATCGACGGGCACTCTGGGGCCAACGTCCTGACTTTC; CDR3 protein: CAISIDGHSGANVLTF
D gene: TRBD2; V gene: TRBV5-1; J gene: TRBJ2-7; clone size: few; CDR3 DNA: TGCGCCAGCAGCACGTTAGCGGGAGTCCCCGAGCAGTACTTC; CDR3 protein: CASSTLAGVPEQYF
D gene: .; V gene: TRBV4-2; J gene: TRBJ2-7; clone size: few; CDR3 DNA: TGTGCCAGCAGCCAAGAGATCGACTCATCCTACGAGCAGTACTTC; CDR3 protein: CASSQEIDSSYEQYF
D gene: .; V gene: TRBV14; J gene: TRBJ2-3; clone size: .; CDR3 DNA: TGTGCCAGCAGCCCGGACCTGCGCACAGATACGCAGTATTTT; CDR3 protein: CASSPDLRTDTQYF
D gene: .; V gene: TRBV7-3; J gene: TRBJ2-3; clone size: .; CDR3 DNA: TGTGCCAGCAGCTTAAATTCCGGGCAAACAGATACGCAGTATTTT; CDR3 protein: CASSLNSGQTDTQYF
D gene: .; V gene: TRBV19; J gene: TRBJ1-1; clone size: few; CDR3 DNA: TGTGCCAGCCAGGTTTCCACAGGACGCTGGACTGAAGCTTTCTTT; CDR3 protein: CASQVSTGRWTEAFF
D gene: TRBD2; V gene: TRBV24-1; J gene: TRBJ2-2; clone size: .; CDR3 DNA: TGTGCCACACAGAGCGGGAGGGCGGACACCGGGGAGCTGTTTTTT; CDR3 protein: CATQSGRADTGELFF
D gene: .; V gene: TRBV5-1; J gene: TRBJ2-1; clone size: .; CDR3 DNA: TGCGCCAGCAGCTTTAGCGGAGAGACCTACAATGAGCAGTTCTTC; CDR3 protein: CASSFSGETYNEQFF
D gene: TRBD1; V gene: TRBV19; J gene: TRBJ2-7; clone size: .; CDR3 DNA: TGTGCCAGTAGCATACTATACTTCGGGACAGGGAGGTGGTACGAGCAGTACTTC; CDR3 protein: CASSILYFGTGRWYEQYF
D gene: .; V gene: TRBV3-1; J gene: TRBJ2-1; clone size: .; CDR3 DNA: TGTGCCAGCAGCCAATACCAGAATGAGCAGTTCTTC; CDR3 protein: CASSQYQNEQFF
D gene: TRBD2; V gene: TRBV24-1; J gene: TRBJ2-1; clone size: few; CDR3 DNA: TGTGCCACCAGTGACGGACTAGCGGGAGCTGAGCATGAGCAGTTCTTC; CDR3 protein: CATSDGLAGAEHEQFF
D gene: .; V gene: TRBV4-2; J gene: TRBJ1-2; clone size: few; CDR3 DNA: TGTGCCAGCAGCCAAGATACCTCTCGGCCCTACTATGGCTACACCTTC; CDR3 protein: CASSQDTSRPYYGYTF
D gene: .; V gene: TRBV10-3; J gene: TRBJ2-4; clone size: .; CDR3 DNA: TGTGCCATCAGCGAGGGCCAGGGCTCAGCTGCCAAAAACATTCAGTACTTC; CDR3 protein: CAISEGQGSAAKNIQYF
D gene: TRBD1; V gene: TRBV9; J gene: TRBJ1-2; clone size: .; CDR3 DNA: TGTGCCAGCAGCGAGGGACAGGTCGATGGCTACACCTTC; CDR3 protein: CASSEGQVDGYTF
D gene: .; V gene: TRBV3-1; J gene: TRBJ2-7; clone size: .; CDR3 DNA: TGTGCCAGCAGCGAGAACGGCCCCTACGAGCAGTACTTC; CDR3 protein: CASSENGPYEQYF
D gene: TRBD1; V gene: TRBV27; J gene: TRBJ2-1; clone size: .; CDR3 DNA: TGTGCCACCAATCAGGACAGGGCGAATCTCTACAATGAGCAGTTCTTC; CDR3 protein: CATNQDRANLYNEQFF
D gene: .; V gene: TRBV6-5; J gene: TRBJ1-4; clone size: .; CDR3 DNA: TGTGCCAGCAGTTACGACGGCCAGACTAATGAAAAACTGTTTTTT; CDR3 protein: CASSYDGQTNEKLFF
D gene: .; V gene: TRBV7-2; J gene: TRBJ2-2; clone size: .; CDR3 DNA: TGTGCCAGCAGCTTAGATCCGGGTGTCATGAACACCGGGGAGCTGTTTTTT; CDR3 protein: CASSLDPGVMNTGELFF
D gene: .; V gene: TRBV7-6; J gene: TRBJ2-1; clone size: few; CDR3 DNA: TGTGCCAGCAGCTTAGCGGGGGGATCTGGTGAGCAGTTCTTC; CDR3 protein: CASSLAGGSGEQFF